This T cell receptor (beta chain) was captured by sequencing in a study of T cell repertoires in cytomegalovirus infection. Across the whole study: From public TCR beta signatures came an indication of both CMV infection and matching HLA type. Regarding the study as a whole: HLA-C-restricted CMV clonotypes gave the most frequent clonotype in two of eight donors.

A note on this clonotype: What it binds is not known.

The CDR3 consists of 16 residues. Trimming cost V 2 bases and J 7 bases; bases outside gene matches: 11. Germline loops: CDR1 SGHRS, CDR2 YFSETQ. Using its own MiXCR run on the reads, TCRdb lists one record per CDR3 protein. The sample records under 350,000 distinct CDR3 sequences, approximately 10% being singletons. The rearrangement joins TRBV5-1 to TRBJ2-1; 8 bases match TRBD2. The clonotype was recovered from a human donor in good health (CMV status not recorded). Some clones in this sample may be carry-over from other donors' samples. The sequencing sample was made of PBMCs. CDR3 region: CASSFTSGPFGNEQFF. The CDR3 DNA follows: TGCGCCAGCAGCTTCACTAGCGGACCCTTTGGGAATGAGCAGTTCTTC.